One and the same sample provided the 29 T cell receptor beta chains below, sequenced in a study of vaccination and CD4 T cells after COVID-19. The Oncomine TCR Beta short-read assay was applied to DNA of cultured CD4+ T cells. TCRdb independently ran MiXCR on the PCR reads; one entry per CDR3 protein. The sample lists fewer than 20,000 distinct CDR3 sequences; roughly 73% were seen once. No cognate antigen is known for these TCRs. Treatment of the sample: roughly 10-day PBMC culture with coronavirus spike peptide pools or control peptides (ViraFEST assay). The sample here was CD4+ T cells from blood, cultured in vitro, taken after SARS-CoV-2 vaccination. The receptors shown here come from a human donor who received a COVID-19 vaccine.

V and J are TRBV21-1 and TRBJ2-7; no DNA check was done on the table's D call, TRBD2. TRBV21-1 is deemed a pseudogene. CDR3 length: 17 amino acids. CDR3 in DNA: TGTGCCAGCAGCAAACTTAAGGGCCTCATTTTCCCATACGAGCAGTACTTC. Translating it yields CASSKLKGLIFPYEQYF.

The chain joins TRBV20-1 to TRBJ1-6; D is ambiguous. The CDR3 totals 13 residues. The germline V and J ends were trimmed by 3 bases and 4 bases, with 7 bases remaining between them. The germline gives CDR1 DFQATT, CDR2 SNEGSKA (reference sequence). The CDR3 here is CSASGRYNSPLHF. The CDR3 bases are TGCAGTGCTAGCGGTCGTTATAATTCACCCCTCCACTTT.

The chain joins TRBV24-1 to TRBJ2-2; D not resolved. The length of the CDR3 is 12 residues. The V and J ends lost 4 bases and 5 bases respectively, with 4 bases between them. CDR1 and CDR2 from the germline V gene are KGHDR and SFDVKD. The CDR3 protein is CATSDTTGELFF. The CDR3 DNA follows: TGTGCCACCAGTGACACAACCGGGGAGCTGTTTTTT.

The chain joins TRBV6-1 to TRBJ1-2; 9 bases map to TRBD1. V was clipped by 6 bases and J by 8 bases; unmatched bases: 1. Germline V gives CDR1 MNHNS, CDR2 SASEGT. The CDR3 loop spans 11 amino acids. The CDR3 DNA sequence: TGTGCCAGCAGAGGGACAGGGGGCTACACCTTC. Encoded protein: CASRGTGGYTF.

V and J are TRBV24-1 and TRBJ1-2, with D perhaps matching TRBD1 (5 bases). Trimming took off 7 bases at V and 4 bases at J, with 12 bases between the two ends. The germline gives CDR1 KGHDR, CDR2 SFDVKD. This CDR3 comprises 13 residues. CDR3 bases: TGTGCCACCAGCGCTGGGACGGCCTATGGCTACACCTTC. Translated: CATSAGTAYGYTF.

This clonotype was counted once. CDR3: CATSAGQGGSPLHF. As DNA, the CDR3 is TGTGCCACCAGTGCCGGACAGGGCGGTTCACCCCTCCACTTT. This chain connects TRBV24-1 to TRBJ1-6; TRBD1 agrees at 8 bases. CDR3 length: 14 residues. Germline V CDR1 and CDR2: KGHDR, SFDVKD. Trimming cost V 5 bases and J 9 bases; bases outside gene matches: 5.

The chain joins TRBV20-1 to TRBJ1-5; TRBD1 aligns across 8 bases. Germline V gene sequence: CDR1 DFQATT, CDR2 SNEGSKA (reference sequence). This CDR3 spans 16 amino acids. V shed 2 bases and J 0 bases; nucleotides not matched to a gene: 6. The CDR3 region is CSARRTGTFSNQPQHF. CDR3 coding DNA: TGCAGTGCTAGAAGGACAGGGACTTTTAGCAATCAGCCCCAGCATTTT.

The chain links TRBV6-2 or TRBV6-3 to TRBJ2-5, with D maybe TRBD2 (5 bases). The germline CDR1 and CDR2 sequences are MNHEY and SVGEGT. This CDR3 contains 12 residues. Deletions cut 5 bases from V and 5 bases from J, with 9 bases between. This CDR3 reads CASSPRGETQYF. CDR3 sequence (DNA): TGTGCCAGCAGTCCAAGAGGGGAGACCCAGTACTTC.

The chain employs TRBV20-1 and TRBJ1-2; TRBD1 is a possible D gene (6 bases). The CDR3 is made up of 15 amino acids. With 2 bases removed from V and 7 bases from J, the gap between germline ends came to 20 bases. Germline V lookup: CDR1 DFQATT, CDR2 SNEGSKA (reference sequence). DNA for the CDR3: TGCAGTGCTAGACGCACCGGGGCACAGGGACGTGGCTACACCTTC. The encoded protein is CSARRTGAQGRGYTF.

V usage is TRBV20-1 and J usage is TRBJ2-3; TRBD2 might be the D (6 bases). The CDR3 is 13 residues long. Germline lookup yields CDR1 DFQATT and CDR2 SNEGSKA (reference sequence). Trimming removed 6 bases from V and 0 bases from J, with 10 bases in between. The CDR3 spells CSASAGSTDTQYF. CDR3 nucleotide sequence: TGCAGTGCCTCGGCGGGGAGCACAGATACGCAGTATTTT.

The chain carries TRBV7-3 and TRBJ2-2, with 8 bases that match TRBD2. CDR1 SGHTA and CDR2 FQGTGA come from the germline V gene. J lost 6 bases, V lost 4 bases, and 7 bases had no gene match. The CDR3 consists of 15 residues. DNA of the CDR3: TGTGCCAGCAGCTCCACGGGGGGGGGCTCCGGGGAGCTGTTTTTT. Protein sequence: CASSSTGGGSGELFF.

The CDR3: CASSLVAGGPSDTQYF. DNA for the CDR3: TGTGCCAGCAGCTTAGTAGCGGGGGGGCCATCAGATACGCAGTATTTT. The V call is TRBV7-6, the J call TRBJ2-3, with 11 bases identical to TRBD2. The CDR3 runs 16 residues. Germline CDR1 reads SGHVS; CDR2 reads FNYEAQ. J lost 4 bases, V lost 1 base, and 4 bases had no gene match.

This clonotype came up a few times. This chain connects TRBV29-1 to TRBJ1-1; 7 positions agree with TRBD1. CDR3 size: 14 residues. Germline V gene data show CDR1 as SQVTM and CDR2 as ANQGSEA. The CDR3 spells CSENGQAGGTEAFF. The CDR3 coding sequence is TGCAGTGAGAACGGACAGGCCGGAGGCACTGAAGCTTTCTTT. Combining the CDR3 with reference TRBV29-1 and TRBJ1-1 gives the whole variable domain SAVISQKPSRDICQRGTSLTIQCQVDSQVTMMFWYRQQPGQSLTLIATANQGSEATYESGFVIDKFPISRPNLTFSTLTVSNMSPEDSSIYLCSENGQAGGTEAFFGQGTRLTVV.

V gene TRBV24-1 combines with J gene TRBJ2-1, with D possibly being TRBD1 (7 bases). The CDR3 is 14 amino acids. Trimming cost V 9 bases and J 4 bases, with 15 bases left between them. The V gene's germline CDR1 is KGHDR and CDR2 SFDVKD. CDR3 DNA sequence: TGTGCCACCCAAGGGGGCGGGAAGTACAATGAGCAGTTCTTC. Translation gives CATQGGGKYNEQFF.

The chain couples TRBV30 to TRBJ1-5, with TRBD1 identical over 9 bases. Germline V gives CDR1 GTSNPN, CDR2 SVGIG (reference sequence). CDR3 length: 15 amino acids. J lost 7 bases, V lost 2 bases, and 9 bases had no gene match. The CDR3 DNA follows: TGTGCCTGGAGTACCAACAGGGGGCCGGGCCAGCCCCAGCATTTT. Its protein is CAWSTNRGPGQPQHF.

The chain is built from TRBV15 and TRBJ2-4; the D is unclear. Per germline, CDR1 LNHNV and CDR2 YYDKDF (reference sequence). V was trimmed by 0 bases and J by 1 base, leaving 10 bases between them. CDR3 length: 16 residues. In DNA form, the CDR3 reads TGTGCCACCAGCAGAGATCTGGCAGGCGCCAAAAACATTCAGTACTTC. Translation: CATSRDLAGAKNIQYF.

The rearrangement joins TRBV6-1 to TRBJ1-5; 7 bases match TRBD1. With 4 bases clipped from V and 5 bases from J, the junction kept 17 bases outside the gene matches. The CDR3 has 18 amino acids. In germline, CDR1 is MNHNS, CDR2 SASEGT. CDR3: CASSGRQGLLSSDQPQHF. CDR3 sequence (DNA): TGTGCCAGCAGTGGTAGACAGGGCTTACTGAGTTCGGATCAGCCCCAGCATTTT.

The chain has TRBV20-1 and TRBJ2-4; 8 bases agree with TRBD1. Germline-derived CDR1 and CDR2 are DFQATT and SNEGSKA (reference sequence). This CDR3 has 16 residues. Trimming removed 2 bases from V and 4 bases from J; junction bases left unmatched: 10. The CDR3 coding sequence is TGCAGTGCTAGACGAGGACAGGGCCGAATAAAAAACATTCAGTACTTC. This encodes CSARRGQGRIKNIQYF.

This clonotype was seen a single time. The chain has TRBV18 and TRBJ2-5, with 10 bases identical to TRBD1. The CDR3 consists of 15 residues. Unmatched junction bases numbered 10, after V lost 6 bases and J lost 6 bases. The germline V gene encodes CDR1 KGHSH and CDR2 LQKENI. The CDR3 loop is CASSAAGTGVKTQYF. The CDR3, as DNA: TGTGCCAGCTCTGCGGCCGGGACAGGGGTGAAGACCCAGTACTTC.

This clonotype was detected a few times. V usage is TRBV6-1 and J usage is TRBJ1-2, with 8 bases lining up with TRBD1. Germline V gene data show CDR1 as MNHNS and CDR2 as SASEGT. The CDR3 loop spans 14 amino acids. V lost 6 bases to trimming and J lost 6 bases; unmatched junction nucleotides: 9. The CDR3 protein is CASRPGQGWDGYTF. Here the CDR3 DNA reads TGTGCCAGCAGGCCCGGACAGGGTTGGGATGGCTACACCTTC.

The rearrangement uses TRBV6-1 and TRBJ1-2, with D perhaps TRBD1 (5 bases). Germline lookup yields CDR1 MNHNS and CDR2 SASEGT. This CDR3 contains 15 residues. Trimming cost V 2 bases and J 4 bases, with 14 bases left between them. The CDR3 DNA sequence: TGTGCCAGCAGTGAATCGGGCAGGGATCCCTATGGCTACACCTTC. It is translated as CASSESGRDPYGYTF.

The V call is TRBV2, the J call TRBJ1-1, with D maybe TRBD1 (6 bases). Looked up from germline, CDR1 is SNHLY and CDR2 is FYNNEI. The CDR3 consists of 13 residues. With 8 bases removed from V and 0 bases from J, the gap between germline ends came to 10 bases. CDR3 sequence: CASHRDMNTEAFF. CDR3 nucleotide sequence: TGTGCCAGCCACAGGGATATGAACACTGAAGCTTTCTTT.

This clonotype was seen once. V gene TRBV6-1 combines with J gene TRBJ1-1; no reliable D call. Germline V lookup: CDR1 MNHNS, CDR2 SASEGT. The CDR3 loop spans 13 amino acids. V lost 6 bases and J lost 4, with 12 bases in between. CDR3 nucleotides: TGTGCCAGCAGGGCAGCAGTGTTCACTGAAGCTTTCTTT. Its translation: CASRAAVFTEAFF.

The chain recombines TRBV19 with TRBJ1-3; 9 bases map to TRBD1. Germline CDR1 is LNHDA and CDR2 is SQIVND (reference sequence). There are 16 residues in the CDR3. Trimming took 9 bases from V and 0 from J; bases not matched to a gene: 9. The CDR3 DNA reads TGTGCCAGCCCAAGGGGGGACAGGGACTCTGGAAACACCATATATTTT. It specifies CASPRGDRDSGNTIYF.

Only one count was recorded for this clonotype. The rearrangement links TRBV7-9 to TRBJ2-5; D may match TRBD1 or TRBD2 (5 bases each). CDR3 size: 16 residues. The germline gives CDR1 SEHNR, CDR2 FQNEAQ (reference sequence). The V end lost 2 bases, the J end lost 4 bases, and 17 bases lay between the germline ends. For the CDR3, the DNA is TGTGCCAGCAGCTTATTCCGGGACCCACGGCGAGAGACCCAGTACTTC. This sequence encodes CASSLFRDPRRETQYF.

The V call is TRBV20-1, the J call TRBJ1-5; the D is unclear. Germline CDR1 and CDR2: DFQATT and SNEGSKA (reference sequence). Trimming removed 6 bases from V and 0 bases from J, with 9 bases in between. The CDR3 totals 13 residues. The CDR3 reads CSALTASNQPQHF. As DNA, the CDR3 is TGCAGTGCGCTCACAGCTAGCAATCAGCCCCAGCATTTT.

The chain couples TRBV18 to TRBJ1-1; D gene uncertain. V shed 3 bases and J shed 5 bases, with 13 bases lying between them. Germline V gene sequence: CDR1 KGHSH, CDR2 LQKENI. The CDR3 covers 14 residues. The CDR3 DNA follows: TGTGCCAGCTCACCGCAAACCCCTACTACTGAAGCTTTCTTT. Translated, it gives CASSPQTPTTEAFF.

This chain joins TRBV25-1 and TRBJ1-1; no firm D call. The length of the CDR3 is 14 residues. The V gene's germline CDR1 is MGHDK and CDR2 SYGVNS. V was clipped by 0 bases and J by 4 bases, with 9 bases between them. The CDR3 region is CASSEYKEGTEAFF. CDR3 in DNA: TGTGCCAGCAGTGAATACAAAGAGGGCACTGAAGCTTTCTTT.

CDR3 residues: CASRGTSGTDTQYF. The CDR3 region has the DNA TGTGCCAGCAGGGGGACTAGCGGCACAGATACGCAGTATTTT. The V gene is TRBV2, the J gene TRBJ2-3, with 10 bases fitting TRBD2. Germline V CDR1 and CDR2: SNHLY, FYNNEI. The CDR3 runs to 14 residues. J gave up 1 base and V 6 bases, and 1 base lay outside the gene matches. Full variable domain (missing parts from reference TRBV2 and TRBJ2-3): EPEVTQTPSHQVTQMGQEVILRCVPISNHLYFYWYRQILGQKVEFLVSFYNNEISEKSEIFDDQFSVERPDGSNFTLKIRSTKLEDSAMYFCASRGTSGTDTQYFGPGTRLTVL.